This TCR beta chain was identified during a study of blood T cell repertoires in COVID-19. The wider study: From T cells, B-cell-depleted T cells, or PBMCs came the material, which was cDNA or gDNA.

V was shortened by 3 bases and J by 5 bases, with 10 bases between the two germline ends. Germline CDR1 and CDR2: MNHEY and SMNVEV (reference sequence). The CDR3 sequence is 14 residues long. This clone was detected only once. In the authors' methods: Amplifying reference gene primers gave estimates of nucleated cell counts. Some clones are missing from TCRdb's copy, which holds only in-frame ones; the method was immunoSEQ multiplex PCR. The DNA was the basis for D and trimming; V, J and clone size are from that table. Here the sample spans approximately 93,000 clones, approximately 80% being singletons.

The TCR comes from a woman of 80 years or more with acute or convalescent COVID-19. The chain employs TRBV27 and TRBJ2-2; a weak D match, TRBD2 (5 bases). Material for sequencing was peripheral blood. CDR3 DNA: TGTGCCAGCAGTTTGATGGGCGGGACCGGGGAGCTGTTTTTT. This sequence encodes CASSLMGGTGELFF.